This T cell receptor (beta chain) comes out of a study of cytomegalovirus exposure and HLA in healthy donors. Background on the study: Some 85 million unique TCRs, all from HLA-typed donors, were included in an early release of the data.

Germline CDR1 reads SGHRS; CDR2 reads YFSETQ. The V end lost 4 bases, the J end lost 4 bases, and 16 bases lay between the germline ends. The CDR3 has 15 residues. It was with 60 Vbeta and 13 Jbeta primers that the PCR ran. Measured with immunoSEQ multiplex PCR; TCRdb has only the in-frame clones, and not every one. The sample records about 160,000 clones, roughly 80% being singletons. Sequencing was carried out using PBMCs. The sequence came from a woman in her 30s in good health and CMV-seropositive. The genes are TRBV5-1 and TRBJ2-3; tentatively, D is TRBD1 (7 bases). This CDR3 is CASSNNRGGADTQYF. The CDR3 coding sequence is TGCGCCAGCAGCAATAACAGGGGCGGGGCAGATACGCAGTATTTT.